A few counts support the clone carrying this TCR beta chain. This specimen comes from a study of T cells in Graves' hyperthyroidism and ophthalmopathy. It was RNA transcripts that yielded the amplified TCR beta CDR3 regions. HTBI primers were used for first-round RT-PCR of the TCR CDR3. TCRdb itself ran the multiplex PCR reads through MiXCR, one entry per CDR3 protein. Of hundreds of thousands of distinct CDR3 sequences listed, approximately 14% are singletons. Germline lookup yields CDR1 KGHSY and CDR2 FQNENV. V was pared by 1 base and J by 3 bases, with 6 bases between. The CDR3 covers 14 residues. Sample: blood. The chain couples TRBV16 to TRBJ2-2, with D uncertain. The source is a middle-aged woman with Graves' ophthalmopathy. The DNA for the CDR3 is TGTGCCAGCAGCCAATATAGGTACACCGGGGAGCTGTTTTTT. Its protein product is CASSQYRYTGELFF.